There are a few counts of the clone carrying this T cell receptor beta chain. The CDR3 length is 16 residues. V was trimmed by 6 bases and J by 0 bases, leaving 18 bases between them. CDR1 and CDR2 from the germline V gene are ENHRY and SYGVKD. This sample is part of a study of response to subunit inactivated influenza vaccine. Each CDR3 protein is one row after TCRdb ran MiXCR on the RT-PCR reads. The sample records 450,000 to 600,000 distinct CDR3 sequences, 6.5% to 8% being singletons. The sequencing used PBMCs from blood, collected 23 to 25 months after vaccination. The TCR originated in a man aged 50-75 years who received an inactivated influenza vaccine. The chain has TRBV10-3 and TRBJ2-7; possible D gene TRBD1, 5 bases. The CDR3 reads CAIRSVDRQSSYEQYF. The CDR3 region has the DNA TGTGCCATCAGGAGTGTCGACAGACAGAGCTCCTACGAGCAGTACTTC.